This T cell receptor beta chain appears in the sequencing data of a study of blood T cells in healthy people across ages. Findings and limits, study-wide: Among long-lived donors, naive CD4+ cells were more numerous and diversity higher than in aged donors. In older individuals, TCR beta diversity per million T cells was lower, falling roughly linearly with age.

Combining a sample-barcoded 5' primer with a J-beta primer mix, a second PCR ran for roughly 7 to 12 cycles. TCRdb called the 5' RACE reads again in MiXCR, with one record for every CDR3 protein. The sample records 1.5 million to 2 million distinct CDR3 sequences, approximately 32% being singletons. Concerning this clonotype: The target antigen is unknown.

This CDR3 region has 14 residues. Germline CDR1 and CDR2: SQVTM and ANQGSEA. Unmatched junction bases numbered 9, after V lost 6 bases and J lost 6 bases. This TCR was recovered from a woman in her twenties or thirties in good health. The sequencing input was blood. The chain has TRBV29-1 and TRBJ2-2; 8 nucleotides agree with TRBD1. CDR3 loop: CSVRTTDRAGELFF. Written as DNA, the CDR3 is TGCAGCGTGCGAACTACGGACAGGGCCGGGGAGCTGTTTTTT.